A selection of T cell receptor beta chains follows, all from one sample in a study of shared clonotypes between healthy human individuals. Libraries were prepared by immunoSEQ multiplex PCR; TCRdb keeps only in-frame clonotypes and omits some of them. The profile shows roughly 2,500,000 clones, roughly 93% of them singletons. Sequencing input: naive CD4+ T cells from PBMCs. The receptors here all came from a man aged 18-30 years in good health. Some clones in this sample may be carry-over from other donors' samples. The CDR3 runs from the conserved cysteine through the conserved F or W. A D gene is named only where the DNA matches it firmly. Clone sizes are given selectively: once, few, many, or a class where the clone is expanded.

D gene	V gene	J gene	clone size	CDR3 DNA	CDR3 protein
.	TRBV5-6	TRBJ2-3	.	TGTGCCAGCAGCTCCCGACACCGCAGTGGAAATACGCAGTATTTT	CASSSRHRSGNTQYF
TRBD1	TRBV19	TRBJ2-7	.	TGTGCCAGTAGTCCCCTACCGGGACAGAGGTTGCGCGAGCAGTACTTC	CASSPLPGQRLREQYF
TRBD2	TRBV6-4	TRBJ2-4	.	TGTGCCAGCACCTCAGGACTAGCGTTCAACATTCAGTACTTC	CASTSGLAFNIQYF
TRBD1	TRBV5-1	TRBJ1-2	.	TGCGCCAGCAGCTGGGGGAACGACAGGGCTACTAACTATGGCTACACCTTC	CASSWGNDRATNYGYTF
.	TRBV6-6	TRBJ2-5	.	TGTGCCAGCAGTTACTCGACAGCTACTCAAGAGACCCAGTACTTC	CASSYSTATQETQYF
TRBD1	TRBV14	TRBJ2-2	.	TGTGCCAGCAGCTTACCAAGGACAGGGGCCGGGGAGCTGTTTTTT	CASSLPRTGAGELFF
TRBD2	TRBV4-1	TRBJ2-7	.	TGCGCCAGCAGCCAACTAGCGGGAGGGCCTTGGGAGCAGTACTTC	CASSQLAGGPWEQYF
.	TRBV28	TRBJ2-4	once	TGTGCCAGCAGTTTTATCGACAGCCTAGCCAAAAACATTCAGTACTTC	CASSFIDSLAKNIQYF
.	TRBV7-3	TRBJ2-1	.	TGTGCCAGCAGCTTAACGGGACCGCGACCCTACAATGAGCAGTTCTTC	CASSLTGPRPYNEQFF
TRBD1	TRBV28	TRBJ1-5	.	TGTGCCAGCAAAAGGGGGCTTAAGCAGCCCCAGCATTTT	CASKRGLKQPQHF
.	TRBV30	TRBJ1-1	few	TGTGCCGTGATGCCAACCATGAACACTGAAGCTTTCTTT	CAVMPTMNTEAFF
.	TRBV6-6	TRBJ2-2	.	TGTGCCAGCAGTTTTAGGACCGGGGAGCTGTTTTTT	CASSFRTGELFF
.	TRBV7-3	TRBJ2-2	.	TGTGCCAGCAGCCCCACAGCGGAGAACACCGGGGAGCTGTTTTTT	CASSPTAENTGELFF
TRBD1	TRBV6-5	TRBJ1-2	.	TGTGCCAGCAGTTACGAAGGGACAGGGGGCGACTATGGCTACACCTTC	CASSYEGTGGDYGYTF
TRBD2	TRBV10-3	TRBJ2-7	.	TGTGCCATCTACTCAGGCGGGAGTACCTACGAGCAGTACTTC	CAIYSGGSTYEQYF
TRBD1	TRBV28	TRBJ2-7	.	TGTGCCAGCAGCCATTCCCCAGGGGGAGTCTACGAGCAGTACTTC	CASSHSPGGVYEQYF
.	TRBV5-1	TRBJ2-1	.	TGCGCCAGCAGCTTGGACAGAGCCTACAATGAGCAGTTCTTC	CASSLDRAYNEQFF
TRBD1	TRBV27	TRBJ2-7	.	TGTGCCAGCAGGACGACAGGGGCCGTGGAGCAGTACTTC	CASRTTGAVEQYF
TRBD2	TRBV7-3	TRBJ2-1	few	TGTGCCAGCAGCTTAGGGACTAGCGGCAATGAGCAGTTCTTC	CASSLGTSGNEQFF
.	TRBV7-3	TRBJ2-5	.	TGTGCCAGCAGCTTAAATCCGGTCCCCCGTCGGGGAGAGACCCAGTACTTC	CASSLNPVPRRGETQYF
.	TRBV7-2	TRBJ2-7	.	TGTGCCAGCAGCCGGGGGCCAGGAGGCTACGAGCAGTACTTC	CASSRGPGGYEQYF
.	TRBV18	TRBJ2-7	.	TGTGCCAGCTCACCTCCCAGCTCCTACGAGCAGTACTTC	CASSPPSSYEQYF
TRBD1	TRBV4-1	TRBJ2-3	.	TGCGCCAGCAGCCAAGGTCGAGGGACAGGGGGCACAGATACGCAGTATTTT	CASSQGRGTGGTDTQYF
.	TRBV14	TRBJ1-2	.	TGTGCCAGCAGCCAAGATATGCGACAGAGCTATGGCTACACCTTC	CASSQDMRQSYGYTF
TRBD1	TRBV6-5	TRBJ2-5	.	TGTGCCAGCAGTTCAGGACAGGGTCAAGAGACCCAGTACTTC	CASSSGQGQETQYF
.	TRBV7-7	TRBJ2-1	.	TGTGCCAGCAGCTTTGGGGGGCGCCTTGATGAGCAGTTCTTC	CASSFGGRLDEQFF
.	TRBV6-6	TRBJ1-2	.	TGTGCCAGCAGTTATATTAGGTCGGCAGGGAGCGGCTACACCTTC	CASSYIRSAGSGYTF
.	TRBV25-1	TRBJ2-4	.	TGTGCCAGCAGTGACCCAGGGTACAAAAACATTCAGTACTTC	CASSDPGYKNIQYF
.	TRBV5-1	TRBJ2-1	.	TGCGCCAGCAGCTCAACCGGGCCGAATTTAAATGAGCAGTTCTTC	CASSSTGPNLNEQFF
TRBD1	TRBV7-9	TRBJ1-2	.	TGTGCCAGCAGCCAATTTCGGGCAGGGGGGGTTGGCTACACCTTC	CASSQFRAGGVGYTF
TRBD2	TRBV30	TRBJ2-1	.	TGTGCCTGGAGTGTAGCGGGAGATACCTACAATGAGCAGTTCTTC	CAWSVAGDTYNEQFF
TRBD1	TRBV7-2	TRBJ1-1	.	TGTGCCAGCAGCCATTCAGGGGGTAGAACTGAAGCTTTCTTT	CASSHSGGRTEAFF